This T cell receptor (beta chain) was sequenced during a study of vaccination and CD4 T cells after COVID-19. Comments on this clonotype: What it binds is not known.

Study-wide results and limits: The study found that a median about 88% of reactive clones in convalescent patients appeared only post-vaccination.

Indicated treatment: approximately nine-day PBMC culture with coronavirus spike peptide pools or control peptides (ViraFEST assay). CDR3 length: 14 amino acids. The germline CDR1 and CDR2 sequences are SGHNT and YYREEE (reference sequence). V was shortened by 1 base and J by 3 bases, with 10 bases between the two germline ends. The assay that was used to sequence DNA from cultured CD4+ T cells was the Oncomine TCR Beta short-read assay. MiXCR was run by TCRdb on the PCR reads, yielding one entry per CDR3 protein. The sample has around 14,000 distinct CDR3 sequences, roughly half seen once; the top ten hold roughly 13%.

The chain couples TRBV5-4 to TRBJ1-1, with D unclear. Sequencing was performed on CD4+ T cells from blood, cultured in vitro. The TCR comes from a human donor who had recovered from COVID-19. The CDR3: CASSLSWSDTEAFF. CDR3 nucleotide sequence: TGTGCCAGCAGCTTGTCCTGGTCGGACACTGAAGCTTTCTTT.